The 4 T cell receptor beta chains listed next were all sequenced from one sample in a study of cytomegalovirus exposure and HLA in healthy donors. Primers: 60 Vbeta forward and 13 Jbeta reverse. Here immunoSEQ multiplex PCR was the method, and the copy in TCRdb shows in-frame clones only, minus some. The repertoire holds around 150,000 clones, with 73% as singletons. The sample comprised PBMCs. The receptors shown here come from a human donor in good health.

CDR3 amino acids: CASTNGGTSETQYF. CDR3 nucleotide sequence: TGTGCCAGCACAAACGGGGGGACCTCAGAGACCCAGTACTTC. The chain is built from TRBV28 and TRBJ2-5; TRBD2 aligns across 7 bases. Unmatched junction bases numbered 9, after V lost 7 bases and J lost 4 bases. The CDR3 covers 14 residues. Germline assignment: CDR1 MDHEN and CDR2 SYDVKM.

The CDR3 region is CASSIGQGARGYTF. The DNA of the CDR3 is TGCGCCAGCAGCATAGGACAGGGCGCAAGGGGCTACACCTTC. The V gene is TRBV5-1, the J gene TRBJ1-2; TRBD1 matches 8 bases. Losses at the gene ends were 4 bases for V and 8 bases for J; bases not matched to a gene: 10. Germline values: CDR1 SGHRS, CDR2 YFSETQ. There are 14 residues in the CDR3.

This sequence joins TRBV30 and TRBJ1-3, with D perhaps TRBD1 (5 bases). Trimming cost V 3 bases and J 0 bases, with 9 bases left between them. Germline loops: CDR1 GTSNPN, CDR2 SVGIG (reference sequence). The CDR3 is 14 residues long. CDR3 nucleotide sequence: TGTGCCTGGAGAACAGGATTCTCTGGAAACACCATATATTTT. Encoded protein: CAWRTGFSGNTIYF. Full variable domain (rest looked up from reference TRBV30 and TRBJ1-3): SQTIHQWPATLVQPVGSPLSLECTVEGTSNPNLYWYRQAAGRGLQLLFYSVGIGQISSEVPQNLSASRPQDRQFILSSKKLLLSDSGFYLCAWRTGFSGNTIYFGEGSWLTVV.

This chain joins TRBV6-1 and TRBJ1-2; D uncertain. Per germline, CDR1 MNHNS and CDR2 SASEGT. Trimming removed 7 bases from V and 4 bases from J, with 19 bases in between. This CDR3 is 15 amino acids long. As DNA, the CDR3 is TGTGCCAGCACTCTAAGGGAGGATTCGACCTATGGCTACACCTTC. The encoded protein is CASTLREDSTYGYTF.